This T cell receptor beta chain was identified in a study of PD-L1 blockade in urothelial cancer. The overall study: Blood-derived samples held a median roughly 150,000 T cells.

The count of this clone is one. Time point indicated: pretreatment peripheral blood. Data came from immunoSEQ multiplex PCR; TCRdb stores just in-frame clones and leaves some out. The table lists some 120,000 clones, 70% to 85% of them singletons. The source is a man in his forties or fifties with urothelial cancer. Here the sequenced sample was PBMCs, taken around atezolizumab (anti-PD-L1) treatment.

Here the CDR3 DNA reads TGTGCCAGCAGCCGAAACCGGGACAGGGGGCGAAGTGACTATGGCTACACCTTC. Protein product: CASSRNRDRGRSDYGYTF. V and J are TRBV14 and TRBJ1-2; the match to TRBD1 covers 12 bases. V lost 4 bases to trimming and J lost 3 bases; unmatched junction nucleotides: 12. Germline V gives CDR1 SGHDN, CDR2 FVKESK. This CDR3 region has 18 residues.